The next 15 T cell receptor beta chains were all read from a single sample in a study of control samples from healthy donors and cancer patients. Profiling relied on immunoSEQ multiplex PCR, and the TCRdb table lists in-frame clones only, not all of them. The profile shows tens of thousands of clones, about 90% of them singletons. The sample was PBMCs. The receptors stem from a man aged 45 to 65 with head and neck cancer.

This chain links TRBV30 with TRBJ2-5; D gene ambiguous. CDR1 is GTSNPN and CDR2 is SVGIG in the germline V gene (reference sequence). V was cut by 1 base and J by 9 bases, with 18 bases left in between. The CDR3 has 14 residues. This chain's CDR3 is CAWSDSGWGYAQYF. In DNA form, the CDR3 reads TGTGCCTGGAGTGACTCAGGATGGGGATATGCCCAGTACTTC.

The chain uses TRBV6-5 and TRBJ1-2, with D possibly being TRBD1 (6 bases). The length of the CDR3 is 14 residues. Per the germline V gene, CDR1 is MNHEY and CDR2 is SVGAGI. V was shortened by 5 bases and J by 6 bases, with 16 bases between the two germline ends. CDR3 region: CASSHQGGSDGYTF. CDR3 in DNA: TGTGCCAGCAGTCATCAAGGGGGGTCTGATGGCTACACCTTC.

This chain links TRBV5-5 with TRBJ1-1; D gene ambiguous. Germline lookup yields CDR1 SGHKS and CDR2 YYEKEE (reference sequence). V dropped 3 bases and J dropped 5 bases, with 5 bases sitting between them. The CDR3 is 11 amino acids. CDR3 residues: CASSWGTEAFF. The CDR3 DNA reads as TGTGCCAGCAGCTGGGGAACTGAAGCTTTCTTT.

The rearrangement joins TRBV5-1 to TRBJ1-1, with D uncertain. Between the trimmed V and J ends, which lost 0 bases and 1 base, there was a span of 7 bases. Germline values: CDR1 SGHRS, CDR2 YFSETQ. This CDR3 is built from 14 residues. CDR3 coding DNA: TGCGCCAGCAGCTTGGCAGACCAGAACACTGAAGCTTTCTTT. It yields the protein CASSLADQNTEAFF.

This clone counts as medium-sized. The chain couples TRBV5-1 to TRBJ1-2; D is unclear. The CDR3 runs to 15 residues. CDR1 and CDR2 (germline): SGHRS, YFSETQ. Trimming pared 3 bases from V and 8 bases from J, leaving 20 bases between. The CDR3 loop is CASSSDPADGGGYTF. DNA of the CDR3: TGCGCCAGCAGCTCGGATCCCGCGGACGGCGGGGGCTACACCTTC. Full variable domain (missing parts from reference TRBV5-1 and TRBJ1-2): KAGVTQTPRYLIKTRGQQVTLSCSPISGHRSVSWYQQTPGQGLQFLFEYFSETQRNKGNFPGRFSGRQFSNSRSEMNVSTLELGDSALYLCASSSDPADGGGYTFGSGTRLTVV.

This chain uses TRBV5-1 with TRBJ2-5, with D hard to call. The germline V and J ends were trimmed by 3 bases and 1 base, with 7 bases remaining between them. Germline V gene sequence: CDR1 SGHRS, CDR2 YFSETQ. This CDR3 has 13 residues. CDR3 protein: CASSSGSQETQYF. In DNA, the CDR3 is TGCGCCAGCAGCTCGGGCTCCCAAGAGACCCAGTACTTC.

The gene calls are TRBV27 and TRBJ2-1; 10 nucleotides line up with TRBD1. Per germline, CDR1 MNHEY and CDR2 SMNVEV (reference sequence). The V segment lost 2 bases and the J segment 1 base; nucleotides outside the gene matches: 2. This CDR3 has 16 amino acids. The CDR3 sequence: CASSLRGQGSYNEQFF. For the CDR3, the DNA is TGTGCCAGCAGTTTACGGGGACAGGGGTCCTACAATGAGCAGTTCTTC.

The chain combines TRBV29-1 with TRBJ1-5, with no clear D. Trimming stripped 4 bases from V and 5 bases from J, with 12 bases between. The CDR3 covers 13 residues. Germline V gives CDR1 SQVTM, CDR2 ANQGSEA. The CDR3 nucleotides are TGCAGCGTTGGGGCCGGGGTCTATCAGCCCCAGCATTTT. It encodes CSVGAGVYQPQHF.

The rearrangement uses TRBV28 and TRBJ1-2; D remains ambiguous. The CDR3 is 16 amino acids. Trimming pared 3 bases from V and 1 base from J, leaving 15 bases between. Per germline, CDR1 MDHEN and CDR2 SYDVKM. As DNA, the CDR3 is TGTGCCAGCAGTTTTCGCAGCGCAGGAAATAACTATGGCTACACCTTC. Protein: CASSFRSAGNNYGYTF.

The rearrangement uses TRBV7-2 and TRBJ2-1; D possibly uses TRBD1 or TRBD2 (5 bases each). CDR1 is SGHTA, CDR2 FQGNSA, per germline. This CDR3 has 12 amino acids. V shed 4 bases and J shed 7 bases, with 8 bases lying between them. The CDR3: CASSSGRNEQFF. DNA for the CDR3: TGTGCCAGCAGCTCGGGACGTAATGAGCAGTTCTTC.

CDR3 nucleotides: TGTGCCTTGGACTCCTTCAACTACTCTGGGGCCAACGTCCTGACTTTC. Amino acid sequence: CALDSFNYSGANVLTF. The chain joins TRBV30 to TRBJ2-6; maybe TRBD2 (5 bases). Trimming stripped 7 bases from V and 0 bases from J, with 16 bases between. Germline V lookup: CDR1 GTSNPN, CDR2 SVGIG (reference sequence). The CDR3 is 16 amino acids.

The V call is TRBV3-1 (or the pseudogene TRBV3-2), the J call TRBJ2-1; TRBD2 matches 8 bases. Germline loops: CDR1 LGHDT, CDR2 YNNKEL (reference sequence). This CDR3 has 16 amino acids. Losses at the gene ends were 1 base for V and 5 bases for J; bases not matched to a gene: 7. The CDR3 DNA sequence: TGTGCCAGCAGCCAAGCGGGACTAGTCCTTAACAATGAGCAGTTCTTC. It specifies CASSQAGLVLNNEQFF.

V and J are TRBV10-1 and TRBJ2-1, with D unresolved. Germline V CDR1 and CDR2: WNHNN, SYGVQD (reference sequence). This CDR3 spans 13 amino acids. V dropped 2 bases and J dropped 7 bases, with 9 bases sitting between them. CDR3 loop: CASSEGKRNEQFF. In DNA form, the CDR3 reads TGCGCCAGCAGTGAGGGTAAGAGAAATGAGCAGTTCTTC.

The V gene is TRBV9, the J gene TRBJ2-1; TRBD2 matches at 7 bases. Trimming at V came to 3 bases and at J to 0 bases, leaving 3 bases not matched to a gene. The germline V gene has CDR1 SGDLS and CDR2 YYNGEE. The CDR3 runs to 15 residues. The CDR3 DNA reads as TGTGCCAGCAGCGAGCGCGGGAGCTCCTACAATGAGCAGTTCTTC. Encoded protein: CASSERGSSYNEQFF.

V gene TRBV28 combines with J gene TRBJ2-3; the match to TRBD2 covers 8 bases. This CDR3 is built from 15 residues. From germline, CDR1 is MDHEN and CDR2 SYDVKM. The junction had 7 bases not matched to a gene; V was cut back by 2 bases and J by 6 bases. CDR3: CASSLLAGGWDTQYF. CDR3 nucleotide sequence: TGTGCCAGCAGTTTACTGGCGGGGGGTTGGGATACGCAGTATTTT.